The rows below give T cell receptor beta chains drawn from one sample of a study of CD8+CD57+ T cells in acquired aplastic anemia. TCRdb re-analysed the reads in MiXCR, keeping a single row per CDR3 protein. The sample carries approximately 180,000 distinct CDR3 sequences, roughly 63% recorded once. The specimen sequenced was sorted CD4+, CD8+, or CD8+CD57+ T cells (not recorded which) from PBMCs. The receptors shown here come from a human donor with aplastic anemia. Both conserved end residues are part of each CDR3. D genes are given only for firm matches. Clone sizes are given selectively: once, few, many, or a class where the clone is expanded.

J gene: TRBJ1-2
D gene: NA
V gene: TRBV29-1
clone size: NA
CDR3 length: 12
CDR3 DNA: TGCAGCGTTGGGACAATCAACTATGGCTACACCTTC
CDR3 protein: CSVGTINYGYTF

J gene: TRBJ2-1
D gene: NA
V gene: TRBV14
clone size: many
CDR3 length: 18
CDR3 DNA: TGTGCCAGCAGCCAAGGTAGGCGTGCGGGATCGCGGGACAATGAGCAGTTCTTC
CDR3 protein: CASSQGRRAGSRDNEQFF

J gene: TRBJ2-1
D gene: NA
V gene: TRBV30
clone size: NA
CDR3 length: 15
CDR3 DNA: TGTGCCTGGAGTGTAGTGGGGGTTCCCTACAATGAGCAGTTCTTC
CDR3 protein: CAWSVVGVPYNEQFF

J gene: TRBJ2-5
D gene: NA
V gene: TRBV7-8
clone size: once
CDR3 length: 12
CDR3 DNA: TGTGCCAGCAGCAGTATGTGGGAGACCCAGTACTTC
CDR3 protein: CASSSMWETQYF

J gene: TRBJ1-5
D gene: NA
V gene: TRBV10-3
clone size: NA
CDR3 length: 13
CDR3 DNA: TGTGCCATCAGCTTGGACAGAGATCAGCCCCAGCATTTT
CDR3 protein: CAISLDRDQPQHF

J gene: TRBJ2-3
D gene: TRBD2
V gene: TRBV20-1
clone size: NA
CDR3 length: 14
CDR3 DNA: TGCAGTGCTAGAGAGTCAGGTGCGGGGGATGCGCAGTATTTT
CDR3 protein: CSARESGAGDAQYF

J gene: TRBJ2-1
D gene: NA
V gene: TRBV5-1
clone size: NA
CDR3 length: 16
CDR3 DNA: TGCGCCAGCAGCTACCTGGGGGCCAGCTCCTACAATGAGCAGTTCTTC
CDR3 protein: CASSYLGASSYNEQFF

J gene: TRBJ2-7
D gene: NA
V gene: TRBV20-1
clone size: NA
CDR3 length: 13
CDR3 DNA: TGCAGTGCTAGAGCCATCGATGGGAACGAGCAGTACTTC
CDR3 protein: CSARAIDGNEQYF

J gene: TRBJ1-2
D gene: TRBD1
V gene: TRBV28
clone size: once
CDR3 length: 14
CDR3 DNA: TGTGCCAGCATTTCGATAGGACAGGGCAATGGCTACACCTTC
CDR3 protein: CASISIGQGNGYTF

J gene: TRBJ1-5
D gene: TRBD1
V gene: TRBV20-1
clone size: NA
CDR3 length: 12
CDR3 DNA: TGCAGTGCTACAGGGGGCGATCAGCCCCAGCATTTT
CDR3 protein: CSATGGDQPQHF

J gene: TRBJ2-7
D gene: TRBD2
V gene: TRBV15
clone size: NA
CDR3 length: 16
CDR3 DNA: TGTGCCACCAGCAGGGCGACTAGCGGGAGGGGCCACGAGCAGTACTTC
CDR3 protein: CATSRATSGRGHEQYF

J gene: TRBJ1-1
D gene: NA
V gene: TRBV19
clone size: many
CDR3 length: 15
CDR3 DNA: TGTGCCAGTAGTATTTCTTATTTGACGCACACTGAAGCTTTCTTT
CDR3 protein: CASSISYLTHTEAFF

J gene: TRBJ2-1
D gene: TRBD1
V gene: TRBV7-8
clone size: few
CDR3 length: 13
CDR3 DNA: TGTGCCAGCAGTTGGGACAGATACAATGAGCAGTTCTTC
CDR3 protein: CASSWDRYNEQFF

J gene: TRBJ2-3
D gene: TRBD1
V gene: TRBV7-2
clone size: NA
CDR3 length: 14
CDR3 DNA: TGTGCCAGCAGCATCCGACAGGGTACAGATACGCAGTATTTT
CDR3 protein: CASSIRQGTDTQYF

J gene: TRBJ2-7
D gene: TRBD1
V gene: TRBV24-1
clone size: many
CDR3 length: 13
CDR3 DNA: TGTGCCACCCCGGACAGGACTTCCTACGAGCAGTACTTC
CDR3 protein: CATPDRTSYEQYF

J gene: TRBJ2-7
D gene: NA
V gene: TRBV20-1
clone size: NA
CDR3 length: 13
CDR3 DNA: TGCAGTGCTGTCCGATCGAATTCCTACGAGCAGTACTTC
CDR3 protein: CSAVRSNSYEQYF

J gene: TRBJ2-1
D gene: NA
V gene: TRBV19
clone size: few
CDR3 length: 12
CDR3 DNA: TGTGCCAGTAGTCGACAGTACAATGAGCAGTTCTTC
CDR3 protein: CASSRQYNEQFF

J gene: TRBJ2-5
D gene: NA
V gene: TRBV5-5
clone size: NA
CDR3 length: 12
CDR3 DNA: TGTGCCAGCAGCTTCAGGGCGGAGACCCAGTACTTC
CDR3 protein: CASSFRAETQYF

J gene: TRBJ2-7
D gene: TRBD1
V gene: TRBV7-9
clone size: NA
CDR3 length: 15
CDR3 DNA: TGTGCCAGCAGCTCCTCCGGGACAGGGAGGTTCGAGCAGTACTTC
CDR3 protein: CASSSSGTGRFEQYF

J gene: TRBJ2-7
D gene: NA
V gene: TRBV5-6
clone size: few
CDR3 length: 13
CDR3 DNA: TGTGCCAGCAGCTTGAAAAGGGTGTACGAGCAGTACTTC
CDR3 protein: CASSLKRVYEQYF

J gene: TRBJ2-3
D gene: NA
V gene: TRBV15
clone size: NA
CDR3 length: 17
CDR3 DNA: TGTGCCACCAGCAGAGACCCAGGGGGGTTTGGCACAGATACGCAGTATTTT
CDR3 protein: CATSRDPGGFGTDTQYF

J gene: TRBJ1-6
D gene: NA
V gene: TRBV19
clone size: few
CDR3 length: 14
CDR3 DNA: TGTGCCAGTAAGGGTGACACCGATAATTCACCCCTCCACTTT
CDR3 protein: CASKGDTDNSPLHF

J gene: TRBJ2-7
D gene: NA
V gene: TRBV29-1
clone size: many
CDR3 length: 12
CDR3 DNA: TGCAGCGTTGGGGCGGGGAGGAGTGGGCAGTACTTC
CDR3 protein: CSVGAGRSGQYF

J gene: TRBJ2-7
D gene: TRBD1
V gene: TRBV2
clone size: once
CDR3 length: 15
CDR3 DNA: TGTGCCAGCAGCGATGACAGGGTGGGGGACTACGAGCAGTACTTC
CDR3 protein: CASSDDRVGDYEQYF

J gene: TRBJ1-1
D gene: NA
V gene: TRBV2
clone size: NA
CDR3 length: 15
CDR3 DNA: TGTGCCAGCAGAACGATGGGACGGACGAACACTGAAGCTTTCTTT
CDR3 protein: CASRTMGRTNTEAFF

J gene: TRBJ2-3
D gene: NA
V gene: TRBV5-1
clone size: NA
CDR3 length: 16
CDR3 DNA: TGCGCCAGCACCCTCCGGATGGGGGCTCACACAGATACGCAGTATTTT
CDR3 protein: CASTLRMGAHTDTQYF

J gene: TRBJ1-1
D gene: NA
V gene: TRBV20-1
clone size: NA
CDR3 length: 14
CDR3 DNA: TGCAGTGCTAGTTCCGCAGGGGCGAACACTGAAGCTTTCTTT
CDR3 protein: CSASSAGANTEAFF

J gene: TRBJ2-7
D gene: NA
V gene: TRBV20-1
clone size: NA
CDR3 length: 14
CDR3 DNA: TGCAGTGCTTTCCGGGGCCCGACTTCGGACGAGCAGTACTTC
CDR3 protein: CSAFRGPTSDEQYF

J gene: TRBJ1-2
D gene: NA
V gene: TRBV7-3
clone size: NA
CDR3 length: 13
CDR3 DNA: TGCGCCAGCAGCCCACTGGGCCTTGGAGGCTACACCTTC
CDR3 protein: CASSPLGLGGYTF

J gene: TRBJ1-6
D gene: NA
V gene: TRBV28
clone size: NA
CDR3 length: 12
CDR3 DNA: TGTGCCAGCAGCCCAGTAGATTCACCCCTCCACTTT
CDR3 protein: CASSPVDSPLHF

J gene: TRBJ1-5
D gene: TRBD1
V gene: TRBV6-6
clone size: NA
CDR3 length: 15
CDR3 DNA: TGTGCTAGCTCGACCGGGACAGAAGGAAATCAGCCCCAGCATTTT
CDR3 protein: CASSTGTEGNQPQHF

J gene: TRBJ2-7
D gene: NA
V gene: TRBV2
clone size: NA
CDR3 length: 11
CDR3 DNA: TGTGCCAGCAGTGAGGCCTACGAGCAGTACTTC
CDR3 protein: CASSEAYEQYF

J gene: TRBJ1-1
D gene: NA
V gene: TRBV19
clone size: many
CDR3 length: 13
CDR3 DNA: TGTGCCAGTAGTATCCGGGTGAACACTGAAGCTTTCTTT
CDR3 protein: CASSIRVNTEAFF